This TCR beta chain was identified in a study of T cells in Graves' hyperthyroidism and ophthalmopathy. Turning to the study itself: Peripheral blood draws took place at initial diagnosis, ahead of any treatment.

There were TCR beta CDR3 regions amplified from RNA transcripts. The primer set for the first-round RT-PCR of the TCR CDR3 was HTBI. TCRdb reprocessed the multiplex PCR reads with MiXCR, giving one entry per CDR3 protein. In the table there are fewer than 550,000 distinct CDR3 sequences, around 24% of which are singletons. CDR3 length: 15 amino acids. CDR1 SGHTA and CDR2 FQGNSA come from the germline V gene. Trimming cost V 5 bases and J 3 bases, with 13 bases left between them. A NOSPECS grade of at least 4, a Clinical Activity Score of at least 3 and duration under 3 months were recorded in ophthalmopathy patients. Thyroid ultrasound and orbital computed tomography, with clinical symptoms and serum thyroxine and TRAb, informed diagnoses. Cells are PBMCs isolated from around 10 ml of fresh blood.

The sample taken for sequencing was blood. The chain employs TRBV7-2 and TRBJ2-2, with a possible D match to TRBD2 (7 bases). The source is a woman in her 30s with Graves' ophthalmopathy. Written as DNA, the CDR3 is TGTGCCAGCAGCAGGGGGGGCGCCTACACCGGGGAGCTGTTTTTT. Amino acid sequence: CASSRGGAYTGELFF.